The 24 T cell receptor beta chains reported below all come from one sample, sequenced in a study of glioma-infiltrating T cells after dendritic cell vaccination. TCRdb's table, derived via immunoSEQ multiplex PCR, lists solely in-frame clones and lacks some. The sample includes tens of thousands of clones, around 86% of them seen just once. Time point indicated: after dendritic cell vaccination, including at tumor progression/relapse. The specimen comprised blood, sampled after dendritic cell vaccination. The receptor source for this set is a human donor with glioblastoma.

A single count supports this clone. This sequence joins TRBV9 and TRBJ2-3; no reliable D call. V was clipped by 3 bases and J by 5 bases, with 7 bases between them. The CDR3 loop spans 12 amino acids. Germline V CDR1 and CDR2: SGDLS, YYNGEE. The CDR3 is CASSAYKDTQYF. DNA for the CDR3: TGTGCCAGCAGCGCCTATAAAGATACGCAGTATTTT.

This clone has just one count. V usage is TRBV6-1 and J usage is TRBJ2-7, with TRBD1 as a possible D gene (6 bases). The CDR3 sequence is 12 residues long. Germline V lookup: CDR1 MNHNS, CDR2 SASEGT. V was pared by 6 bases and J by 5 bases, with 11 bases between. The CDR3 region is CASSLTGNEQYF. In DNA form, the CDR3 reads TGTGCCAGCAGCCTAACAGGGAACGAGCAGTACTTC.

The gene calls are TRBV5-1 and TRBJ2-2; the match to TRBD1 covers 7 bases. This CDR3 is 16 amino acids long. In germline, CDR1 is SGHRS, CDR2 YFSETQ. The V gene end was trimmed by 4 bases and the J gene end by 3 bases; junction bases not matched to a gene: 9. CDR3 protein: CASSTPRTGHTGELFF. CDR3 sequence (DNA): TGCGCCAGCAGCACACCCCGGACAGGACACACCGGGGAGCTGTTTTTT.

CDR3 in amino acids: CASSVAGQGAVEQYF. The CDR3, as DNA: TGTGCCAGCAGCGTCGCGGGGCAGGGGGCGGTCGAGCAGTACTTC. This sequence joins TRBV9 and TRBJ2-7; 8 bases match TRBD1. The CDR3 extends over 15 amino acids. V was clipped by 2 bases and J by 6 bases; unmatched bases: 10. Germline CDR1 is SGDLS and CDR2 is YYNGEE.

The CDR3 DNA is TGCGCCAGCAGCTTGGGTTATCGGACAGGGCCAAACTATGGCTACACCTTC. Encoded protein: CASSLGYRTGPNYGYTF. This rearrangement joins TRBV5-1 to TRBJ1-2, with 8 positions matching TRBD1. The V gene end was trimmed by 0 bases and the J gene end by 2 bases; junction bases not matched to a gene: 9. Looked up from germline, CDR1 is SGHRS and CDR2 is YFSETQ. The CDR3 length is 17 residues.

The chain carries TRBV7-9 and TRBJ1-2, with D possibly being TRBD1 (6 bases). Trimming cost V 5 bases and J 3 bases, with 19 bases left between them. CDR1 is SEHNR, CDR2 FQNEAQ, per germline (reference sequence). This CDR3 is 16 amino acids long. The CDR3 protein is CASSQPTGTEDYGYTF. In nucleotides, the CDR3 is TGTGCCAGCAGCCAGCCGACAGGAACGGAGGACTATGGCTACACCTTC.

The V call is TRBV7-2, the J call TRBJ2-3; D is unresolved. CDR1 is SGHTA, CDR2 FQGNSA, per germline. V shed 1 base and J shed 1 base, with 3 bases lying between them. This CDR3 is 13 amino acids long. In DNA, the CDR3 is TGTGCCAGCAGCTTAGAGCGCACAGATACGCAGTATTTT. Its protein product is CASSLERTDTQYF.

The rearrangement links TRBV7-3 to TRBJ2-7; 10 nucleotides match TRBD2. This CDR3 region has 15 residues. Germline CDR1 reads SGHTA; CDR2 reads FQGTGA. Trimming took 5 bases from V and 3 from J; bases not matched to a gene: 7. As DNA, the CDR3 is TGTGCCAGCAGCATTAGCGGGAGGACGAACTACGAGCAGTACTTC. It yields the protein CASSISGRTNYEQYF.

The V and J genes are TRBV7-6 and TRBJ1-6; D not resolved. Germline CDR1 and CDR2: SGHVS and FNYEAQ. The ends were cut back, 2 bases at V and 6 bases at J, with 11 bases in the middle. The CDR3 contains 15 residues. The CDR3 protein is CASSLLSGPNSPLHF. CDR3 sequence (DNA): TGTGCCAGCAGCTTACTGAGCGGCCCTAATTCACCCCTCCACTTT.

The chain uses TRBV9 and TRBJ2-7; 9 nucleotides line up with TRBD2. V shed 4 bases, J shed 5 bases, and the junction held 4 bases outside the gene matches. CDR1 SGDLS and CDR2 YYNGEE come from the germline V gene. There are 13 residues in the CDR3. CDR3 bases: TGTGCCAGCAGCAATAGCGGGAGCCACGAGCAGTACTTC. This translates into CASSNSGSHEQYF. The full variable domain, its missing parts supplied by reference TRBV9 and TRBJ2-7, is DSGVTQTPKHLITATGQRVTLRCSPRSGDLSVYWYQQSLDQGLQFLIQYYNGEERAKGNILERFSAQQFPDLHSELNLSSLELGDSALYFCASSNSGSHEQYFGPGTRLTVT.

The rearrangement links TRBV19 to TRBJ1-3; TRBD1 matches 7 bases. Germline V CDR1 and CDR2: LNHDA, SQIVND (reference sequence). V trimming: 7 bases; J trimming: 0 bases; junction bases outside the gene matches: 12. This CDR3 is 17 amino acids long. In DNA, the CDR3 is TGTGCCAGTAATAACCTCAGGGGGTTTAACTCTGGAAACACCATATATTTT. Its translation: CASNNLRGFNSGNTIYF.

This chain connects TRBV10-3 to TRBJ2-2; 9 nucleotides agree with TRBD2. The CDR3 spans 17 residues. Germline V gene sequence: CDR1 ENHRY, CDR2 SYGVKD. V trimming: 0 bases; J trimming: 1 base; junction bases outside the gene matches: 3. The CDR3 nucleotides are TGTGCCATCAGTGAGTCCGGGACTAGCTGGAACACCGGGGAGCTGTTTTTT. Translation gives CAISESGTSWNTGELFF.

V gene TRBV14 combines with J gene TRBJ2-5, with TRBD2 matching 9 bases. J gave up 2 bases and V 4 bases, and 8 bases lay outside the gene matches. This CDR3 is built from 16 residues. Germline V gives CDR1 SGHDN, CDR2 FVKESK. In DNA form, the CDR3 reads TGTGCCAGCAGCCCCGGACTAGCGAACCGTCAAGAGACCCAGTACTTC. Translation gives CASSPGLANRQETQYF.

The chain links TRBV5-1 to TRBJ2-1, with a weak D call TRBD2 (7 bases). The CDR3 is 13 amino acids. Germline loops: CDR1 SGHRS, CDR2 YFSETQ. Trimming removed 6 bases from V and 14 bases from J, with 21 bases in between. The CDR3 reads CASNWEGVTKKFF. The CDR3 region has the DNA TGCGCCAGCAACTGGGAGGGGGTAACGAAGAAGTTCTTC.

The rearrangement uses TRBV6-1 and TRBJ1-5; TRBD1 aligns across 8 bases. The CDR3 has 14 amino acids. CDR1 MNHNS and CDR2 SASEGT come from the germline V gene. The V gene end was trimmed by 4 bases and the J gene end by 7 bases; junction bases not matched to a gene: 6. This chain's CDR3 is CASSGQDRAQPQHF. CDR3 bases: TGTGCCAGCAGTGGCCAGGACAGGGCGCAGCCCCAGCATTTT.

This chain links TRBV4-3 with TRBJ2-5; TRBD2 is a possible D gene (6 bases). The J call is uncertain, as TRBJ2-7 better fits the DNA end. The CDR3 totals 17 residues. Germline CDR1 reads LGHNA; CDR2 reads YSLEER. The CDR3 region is CASSQGAGGAAFYEQYF. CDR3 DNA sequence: TGCGCCAGCAGCCAAGGCGCCGGGGGAGCGGCATTCTACGAGCAGTACTTC.

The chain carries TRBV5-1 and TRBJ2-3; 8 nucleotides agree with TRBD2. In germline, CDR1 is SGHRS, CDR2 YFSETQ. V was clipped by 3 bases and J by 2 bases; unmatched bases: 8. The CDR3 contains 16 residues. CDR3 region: CASSSGTSLPTDTQYF. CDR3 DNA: TGCGCCAGCAGCTCCGGGACTAGTCTGCCCACAGATACGCAGTATTTT. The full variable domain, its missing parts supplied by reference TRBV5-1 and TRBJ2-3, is KAGVTQTPRYLIKTRGQQVTLSCSPISGHRSVSWYQQTPGQGLQFLFEYFSETQRNKGNFPGRFSGRQFSNSRSEMNVSTLELGDSALYLCASSSGTSLPTDTQYFGPGTRLTVL.

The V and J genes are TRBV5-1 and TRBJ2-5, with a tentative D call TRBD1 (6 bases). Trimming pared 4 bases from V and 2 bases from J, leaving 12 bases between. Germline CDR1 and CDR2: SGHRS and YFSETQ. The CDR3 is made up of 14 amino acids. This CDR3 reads CASSPTTGQETQYF. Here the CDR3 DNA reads TGCGCCAGCAGCCCGACGACAGGACAAGAGACCCAGTACTTC. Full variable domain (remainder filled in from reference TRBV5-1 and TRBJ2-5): KAGVTQTPRYLIKTRGQQVTLSCSPISGHRSVSWYQQTPGQGLQFLFEYFSETQRNKGNFPGRFSGRQFSNSRSEMNVSTLELGDSALYLCASSPTTGQETQYFGPGTRLLVL.

DNA for the CDR3: TGTGCCAGCAGGGGGACGCCAGTAAGGGGGGAGACCCAGTACTTC. This codes for CASRGTPVRGETQYF. V gene TRBV2 combines with J gene TRBJ2-5; maybe TRBD1 (6 bases). This CDR3 contains 15 residues. V was cut by 6 bases and J by 5 bases, with 19 bases left in between. Germline V gene data show CDR1 as SNHLY and CDR2 as FYNNEI.

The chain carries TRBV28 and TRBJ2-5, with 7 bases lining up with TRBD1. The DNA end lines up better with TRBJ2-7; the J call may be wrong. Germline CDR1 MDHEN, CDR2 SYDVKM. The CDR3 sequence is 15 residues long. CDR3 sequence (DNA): TGTGCCAGCAGTCCCGGCGACAGGGACACCTACGAGCAGTACTTC. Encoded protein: CASSPGDRDTYEQYF.

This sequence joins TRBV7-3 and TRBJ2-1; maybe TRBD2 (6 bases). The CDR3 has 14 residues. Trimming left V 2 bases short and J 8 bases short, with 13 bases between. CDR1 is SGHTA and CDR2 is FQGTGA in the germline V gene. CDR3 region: CASSLVGWGDEQFF. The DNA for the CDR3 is TGTGCCAGCAGCTTAGTCGGGTGGGGGGATGAGCAGTTCTTC. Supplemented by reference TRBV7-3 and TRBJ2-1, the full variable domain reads GAGVSQTPSNKVTEKGKYVELRCDPISGHTALYWYRQSLGQGPEFLIYFQGTGAADDSGLPNDRFFAVRPEGSVSTLKIQRTERGDSAVYLCASSLVGWGDEQFFGPGTRLTVL.

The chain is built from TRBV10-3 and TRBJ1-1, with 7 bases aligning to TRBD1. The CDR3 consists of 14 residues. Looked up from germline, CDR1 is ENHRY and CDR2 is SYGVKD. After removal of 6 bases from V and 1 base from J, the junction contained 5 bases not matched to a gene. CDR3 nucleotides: TGTGCCATCAGACCGAGGGGGCCGAACACTGAAGCTTTCTTT. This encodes CAIRPRGPNTEAFF.

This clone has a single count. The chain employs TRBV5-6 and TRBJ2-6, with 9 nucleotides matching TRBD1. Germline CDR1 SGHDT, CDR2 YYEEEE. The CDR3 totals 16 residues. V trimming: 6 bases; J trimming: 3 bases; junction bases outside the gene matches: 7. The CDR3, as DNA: TGTGCCAGCATGAACAGGGGGCGCGGTGGGGCCAACGTCCTGACTTTC. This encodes CASMNRGRGGANVLTF.

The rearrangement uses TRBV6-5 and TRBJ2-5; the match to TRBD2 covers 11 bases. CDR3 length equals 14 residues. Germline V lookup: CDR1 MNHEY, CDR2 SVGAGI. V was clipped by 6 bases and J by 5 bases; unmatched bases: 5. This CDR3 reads CASRGLAGGETQYF. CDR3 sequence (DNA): TGTGCCAGCAGAGGGCTAGCGGGAGGCGAGACCCAGTACTTC.